This T cell receptor beta chain was identified during a study of T-cell reconstitution after alpha-beta-depleted transplantation in children. During its preparation, the TCRbeta library received unique molecular identifiers. One entry per CDR3 protein, called by TCRdb with MiXCR from the PCR reads. The data contain 230,000 or so distinct CDR3 sequences, approximately 12% of them singletons. In its sample, this clonotype was seen a few times. Germline V gives CDR1 SGHTA, CDR2 FQGNSA. This CDR3 contains 15 residues. The V gene lost 4 bases and the J gene lost 5 bases, with 15 bases spanning the gap. V is TRBV7-2 and J is TRBJ2-1, with D perhaps TRBD1 (5 bases). Specimen: PBMCs from the stem cell graft donor, collected from the stem cell graft. This receptor was identified in a human donor who donated a stem cell graft to a child with acute lymphoblastic leukemia. CDR3 nucleotides: TGTGCCAGCAGCTCCGTAGTGGGGCGGAACAATGAGCAGTTCTTC. Its protein product is CASSSVVGRNNEQFF. Variable domain in full (rest from reference TRBV7-2 and TRBJ2-1): GAGVSQSPSNKVTEKGKDVELRCDPISGHTALYWYRQSLGQGLEFLIYFQGNSAPDKSGLPSDRFSAERTGGSVSTLTIQRTQQEDSAVYLCASSSVVGRNNEQFFGPGTRLTVL.